These 24 T cell receptor beta chains were all obtained from the same sample, sequenced in a study of blood T cell repertoires in COVID-19. TCRdb's table, derived via immunoSEQ multiplex PCR, lists solely in-frame clones and lacks some. The data contain 430,000 or so clones, over 85% of them seen just once; the ten biggest clones take up roughly 0.78%. Sample: peripheral blood. The receptors come from a man aged 18 to 29 with COVID-19, enrolled during active disease.

The chain has TRBV24-1 and TRBJ2-5; 11 positions match TRBD1. The CDR3 covers 15 residues. Germline assignment: CDR1 KGHDR and CDR2 SFDVKD. J lost 5 bases, V lost 10 bases, and 11 bases had no gene match. The CDR3: CATAVGQGVSETQYF. CDR3 coding DNA: TGTGCCACTGCGGTGGGACAGGGGGTTTCGGAGACCCAGTACTTC.

The chain combines TRBV9 with TRBJ2-7; 11 bases are a match to TRBD2. Germline trimming cut 1 base from V and 3 bases from J; bases unmatched to any gene: 3. The germline gives CDR1 SGDLS, CDR2 YYNGEE. The CDR3 contains 15 residues. CDR3 residues: CASSVRGTSGYEQYF. As DNA, the CDR3 is TGTGCCAGCAGCGTAAGGGGGACTAGCGGCTACGAGCAGTACTTC.

The chain couples TRBV18 to TRBJ2-1; D uncertain. The ends were cut back, 6 bases at V and 9 bases at J, with 15 bases in the middle. CDR1 is KGHSH, CDR2 LQKENI, per germline. The CDR3 has 13 amino acids. DNA for the CDR3: TGTGCCAGCTCGCAAACTTCGAATAGTGAGCAGTTCTTC. This sequence encodes CASSQTSNSEQFF.

The V call is TRBV2, the J call TRBJ2-5, with 7 bases that match TRBD2. The germline gives CDR1 SNHLY, CDR2 FYNNEI. The CDR3 has 12 amino acids. V trimming: 10 bases; J trimming: 5 bases; junction bases outside the gene matches: 7. CDR3 loop: CAIGGRTETQYF. CDR3 nucleotide sequence: TGTGCCATCGGGGGGAGGACGGAGACCCAGTACTTC.

The rearrangement uses TRBV12-3 or TRBV12-4 and TRBJ1-5; possible D gene TRBD1, 6 bases. Trimming took off 6 bases at V and 0 bases at J, with 6 bases between the two ends. There are 13 residues in the CDR3. The CDR3 loop reads CASRDSSNQPQHF. CDR3 sequence (DNA): TGTGCCAGCAGGGACAGTAGCAATCAGCCCCAGCATTTT.

The V gene is TRBV2, the J gene TRBJ1-3; TRBD1 matches 7 bases. The junction had 5 bases not matched to a gene; V was cut back by 5 bases and J by 4 bases. Per the germline V gene, CDR1 is SNHLY and CDR2 is FYNNEI. The CDR3 covers 14 residues. The DNA of the CDR3 is TGTGCCAGCAGTTTCGGGACAGACGGAAACACCATATATTTT. Translation gives CASSFGTDGNTIYF.

This chain uses TRBV3-1 (or the pseudogene TRBV3-2) with TRBJ2-6, with D possibly TRBD2 on 6 matching bases. The CDR3 consists of 17 residues. Trimming took off 4 bases at V and 1 base at J, with 14 bases between the two ends. Germline CDR1 and CDR2: LGHDT and YNNKEL (reference sequence). The chain's CDR3 is CASSLIGGLSGANVLTF. DNA for the CDR3: TGTGCCAGCAGCCTCATCGGAGGGCTTTCTGGGGCCAACGTCCTGACTTTC.

This chain links TRBV24-1 with TRBJ2-1, with 10 positions matching TRBD2. Trimming took 2 bases from V and 6 from J; bases not matched to a gene: 6. Germline lookup yields CDR1 KGHDR and CDR2 SFDVKD. CDR3 size: 16 residues. The CDR3 DNA is TGTGCCACCAGTGATTCATGGGCTAGCGGGAGCAATGAGCAGTTCTTC. Its translation: CATSDSWASGSNEQFF.

This sequence joins TRBV4-1 and TRBJ2-2; D is undetermined. V was pared by 0 bases and J by 5 bases, with 13 bases between. This CDR3 region has 16 residues. Per germline, CDR1 MGHRA and CDR2 YSYEKL. CDR3 sequence: CASSQDQTWRTGELFF. CDR3 DNA sequence: TGCGCCAGCAGCCAAGATCAAACTTGGCGGACCGGGGAGCTGTTTTTT.

This clone appeared once. The chain employs TRBV19 and TRBJ1-1; the D is unclear. CDR3 length: 13 residues. CDR1 and CDR2 (germline): LNHDA, SQIVND (reference sequence). V shed 9 bases and J shed 1 base, with 12 bases lying between them. CDR3 residues: CASALGGNTEAFF. Written as DNA, the CDR3 is TGTGCCAGCGCCCTCGGCGGGAACACTGAAGCTTTCTTT.

This chain links TRBV5-4 with TRBJ2-7, with 8 bases matching TRBD2. The CDR3 spans 14 residues. Germline trimming cut 4 bases from V and 6 bases from J; bases unmatched to any gene: 9. CDR1 and CDR2 (germline): SGHNT, YYREEE (reference sequence). CDR3 residues: CASSEGLGVGEQYF. Written as DNA, the CDR3 is TGTGCCAGCAGCGAGGGACTAGGTGTTGGCGAGCAGTACTTC.

This clone has only one observation. The chain carries TRBV10-1 and TRBJ2-3, with 9 bases aligning to TRBD2. Germline V gene data show CDR1 as WNHNN and CDR2 as SYGVQD (reference sequence). Trimming cost V 7 bases and J 4 bases; bases outside gene matches: 6. The CDR3 length is 14 residues. CDR3 region: CASKRGESSDTQYF. CDR3 coding DNA: TGCGCCAGCAAGCGGGGGGAGTCCTCAGATACGCAGTATTTT.

The chain joins TRBV5-6 to TRBJ2-7; 10 bases map to TRBD2. There are 14 residues in the CDR3. V was clipped by 5 bases and J by 3 bases; unmatched bases: 5. Germline V gene sequence: CDR1 SGHDT, CDR2 YYEEEE. This CDR3 is CASRLAGGLYEQYF. CDR3 nucleotide sequence: TGTGCCAGCAGATTAGCGGGGGGCCTCTACGAGCAGTACTTC.

This rearrangement joins TRBV6-5 to TRBJ1-2; 8 positions match TRBD1. The CDR3 is 15 amino acids. Germline V CDR1 and CDR2: MNHEY, SVGAGI. J was trimmed by 2 bases and V by 6 bases; bases with no gene match: 8. CDR3 sequence: CASRGDRGRNYGYTF. The DNA of the CDR3 is TGTGCCAGCAGGGGAGACAGGGGAAGAAACTATGGCTACACCTTC.

This rearrangement joins TRBV4-1 to TRBJ2-5; D perhaps matches TRBD2 (6 bases). CDR1 is MGHRA and CDR2 is YSYEKL in the germline V gene. There are 16 residues in the CDR3. V lost 4 bases to trimming and J lost 6 bases, with 21 bases between them. The CDR3 protein is CASSPSGAPGFQTQYF. In DNA form, the CDR3 reads TGCGCCAGCAGCCCCTCGGGAGCTCCGGGGTTTCAGACCCAGTACTTC.

The chain combines TRBV4-1 with TRBJ2-5; TRBD2 matches at 7 bases. After removal of 0 bases from V and 4 bases from J, the junction contained 5 bases not matched to a gene. The length of the CDR3 is 15 residues. Germline V gene data show CDR1 as MGHRA and CDR2 as YSYEKL. The CDR3 protein is CASSQDRGSGETQYF. CDR3 DNA sequence: TGCGCCAGCAGCCAAGATCGCGGGAGCGGAGAGACCCAGTACTTC.

The V and J genes are TRBV5-4 and TRBJ2-2, with a tentative D call TRBD2 (5 bases). The CDR3 spans 15 residues. Germline V gives CDR1 SGHNT, CDR2 YYREEE (reference sequence). V was pared by 4 bases and J by 5 bases, with 15 bases between. CDR3 nucleotide sequence: TGTGCCAGCAGCCGCCGGGATCTTAAAACCGGGGAGCTGTTTTTT. Translated, it gives CASSRRDLKTGELFF.

This chain joins TRBV18 and TRBJ2-5; 13 bases agree with TRBD2. V lost 5 bases, J lost 5 bases, and 11 bases stayed unmatched. This CDR3 has 17 residues. Germline CDR1 reads KGHSH; CDR2 reads LQKENI. The CDR3 is CASSAFGLAGVSETQYF. The DNA for the CDR3 is TGTGCCAGCTCAGCCTTCGGACTAGCGGGGGTCTCTGAGACCCAGTACTTC.

The chain joins TRBV18 to TRBJ1-2, with 8 nucleotides matching TRBD1. V trimming: 3 bases; J trimming: 6 bases; junction bases outside the gene matches: 9. Germline CDR1 is KGHSH and CDR2 is LQKENI. The CDR3 has 15 amino acids. CDR3 nucleotide sequence: TGTGCCAGCTCACCTCAAGGACAGGGAGTCGATGGCTACACCTTC. The encoded protein is CASSPQGQGVDGYTF.

This chain joins TRBV3-1 (or the pseudogene TRBV3-2) and TRBJ2-1, with TRBD1 matching 10 bases. There are 14 residues in the CDR3. J gave up 5 bases and V 6 bases, and 4 bases lay outside the gene matches. Germline V gene lookup returns CDR1 LGHDT and CDR2 YNNKEL (reference sequence). The CDR3 loop is CASSWTGGNNEQFF. CDR3 DNA sequence: TGTGCCAGCAGTTGGACAGGGGGGAACAATGAGCAGTTCTTC.

This clone was detected only a few times. The chain has TRBV7-9 and TRBJ2-2; D is uncertain. CDR3 length: 10 residues. CDR1 is SEHNR, CDR2 FQNEAQ, per germline (reference sequence). The germline V and J ends were trimmed by 10 bases and 5 bases, with 5 bases remaining between them. Here the CDR3 reads CAIVTGELFF. CDR3 nucleotides: TGTGCCATCGTTACCGGGGAGCTGTTTTTT.

The chain has TRBV11-1 and TRBJ2-6, with D hard to call. The CDR3 has 15 amino acids. Germline-derived CDR1 and CDR2 are SGHAT and FQDESV (reference sequence). Trimming took 1 base from V and 2 from J, leaving 6 bases between them. DNA of the CDR3: TGTGCCAGCAGCTTAGGACAAGCTGGGGCCAACGTCCTGACTTTC. This translates into CASSLGQAGANVLTF.

The chain has TRBV19 and TRBJ2-2; 10 positions agree with TRBD2. This CDR3 has 17 amino acids. With 6 bases clipped from V and 9 bases from J, the junction kept 16 bases outside the gene matches. In germline, CDR1 is LNHDA, CDR2 SQIVND (reference sequence). CDR3 loop: CASRAGLAGALSRELFF. The CDR3 DNA reads as TGTGCCAGTAGGGCGGGGCTAGCGGGGGCCCTTAGTCGGGAGCTGTTTTTT.

This chain connects TRBV15 to TRBJ1-4; 8 nucleotides match TRBD1. The CDR3 consists of 16 residues. V was clipped by 5 bases and J by 8 bases; unmatched bases: 13. Germline lookup yields CDR1 LNHNV and CDR2 YYDKDF (reference sequence). In DNA form, the CDR3 reads TGTGCCACCAGCCGAGGACGACAGGGGTTGGGGGAAAAACTGTTTTTT. Translating gives CATSRGRQGLGEKLFF. The variable domain in full, completed from reference TRBV15 and TRBJ1-4, reads DAMVIQNPRYQVTQFGKPVTLSCSQTLNHNVMYWYQQKSSQAPKLLFHYYDKDFNNEADTPDNFQSRRPNTSFCFLDIRSPGLGDTAMYLCATSRGRQGLGEKLFFGSGTQLSVL.